This T cell receptor (beta chain) was identified during a study of T cell changes during pregnancy in multiple sclerosis. This clone was observed once. Sequencing used immunoSEQ multiplex PCR; TCRdb keeps in-frame clones, though not all of them. The data contain 40,000 to 50,000 clones, about nine tenths of them singletons. The sequence came from a female donor with multiple sclerosis, enrolled in a pregnancy study. Sequences were derived from CD4+ T cells from peripheral blood mononuclear cells, sampled in the first trimester of pregnancy.

The CDR3 region is CATSRGGTGSYEQYF. CDR3 DNA: TGTGCCACCAGCAGAGGGGGGACAGGGTCCTACGAGCAGTACTTC. The chain uses TRBV15 and TRBJ2-7; 9 bases align to TRBD1. CDR3 size: 15 residues. Germline-derived CDR1 and CDR2 are LNHNV and YYDKDF (reference sequence). The trim removed 1 base at V and 1 base at J, leaving 2 bases unmatched.